These T cell receptor beta chains were read from a single sample in a study of cytomegalovirus exposure and HLA in healthy donors. Sequencing used immunoSEQ multiplex PCR; TCRdb keeps in-frame clones, though not all of them. Seen here are 65,000 to 90,000 clones, just under 80% observed once, and the top ten hold roughly 8.9%. Specimen: PBMCs. Source of these receptors: a middle-aged woman in good health and CMV-seropositive. The CDR3 runs from the conserved cysteine through the conserved F or W. Each record gives: J gene, D gene, clone size, V gene, CDR3 protein, CDR3 DNA. D genes are given only for firm matches. Where a row states a size, it is once, few, many or the class of an expanded clone; other rows omit it.

>TRBJ1-1|-|-|TRBV30
CAWSPLDSEKAFF
TGTGCCTGGAGTCCATTGGACAGCGAGAAAGCTTTCTTT
>TRBJ2-6|-|-|TRBV9
CASSVLSGTSGIGANVLTF
TGTGCCAGCAGCGTCCTCTCCGGGACATCGGGAATAGGGGCCAACGTCCTGACTTTC
>TRBJ2-3|-|-|TRBV20-1
CSAEGTDTQYF
TGCAGTGCCGAGGGTACAGATACGCAGTATTTT
>TRBJ2-5|TRBD1|few|TRBV5-1
CASRDRGQETQYF
TGCGCCAGCCGGGACAGGGGCCAAGAGACCCAGTACTTC
>TRBJ2-3|TRBD2|few|TRBV28
CASSLQRGGGLDTQYF
TGTGCCAGCAGTCTCCAGCGGGGGGGTGGGCTAGATACGCAGTATTTT
>TRBJ2-5|-|-|TRBV11-2
CASSRLSYQETQYF
TGTGCCAGCAGCCGACTCTCGTACCAAGAGACCCAGTACTTC
>TRBJ1-2|TRBD1|-|TRBV5-4
CASSFDRGDYGYTF
TGTGCCAGCAGTTTCGACAGGGGCGACTATGGCTACACCTTC
>TRBJ2-1|TRBD1|few|TRBV12-5
CASGSNRDRAYNEQFF
TGTGCTAGTGGTTCCAACCGGGACAGGGCCTACAATGAGCAGTTCTTC
>TRBJ2-1|-|-|TRBV19
CASSSGRGINEQFF
TGTGCCAGTAGTAGTGGCAGGGGAATCAATGAGCAGTTCTTC
>TRBJ1-6|-|-|TRBV4-1
CASSQENSPLHF
TGCGCCAGCAGCCAGGAGAATTCACCCCTCCACTTT
>TRBJ1-4|TRBD1|-|TRBV15
CATSRDRGNEKLFF
TGTGCCACCAGCCGGGACAGGGGTAATGAAAAACTGTTTTTT
>TRBJ2-7|TRBD2|-|TRBV13
CASSFSPVAGPGEQYF
TGTGCCAGCAGCTTCTCCCCGGTAGCGGGGCCCGGGGAGCAGTACTTC
>TRBJ2-7|TRBD1|once|TRBV7-9
CASSDWDRDIDEQYF
TGTGCCAGCAGCGATTGGGACAGGGATATCGACGAGCAGTACTTC
>TRBJ1-4|TRBD1|few|TRBV5-4
CASSPGQTENEKLFF
TGTGCCAGCAGCCCGGGACAGACGGAGAATGAAAAACTGTTTTTT
>TRBJ2-5|-|-|TRBV29-1
CSVEPLNGVGETQYF
TGCAGCGTTGAGCCCCTGAACGGGGTGGGAGAGACCCAGTACTTC
>TRBJ2-2|-|-|TRBV7-6
CASSPQAVLGELFF
TGTGCCAGCAGTCCTCAAGCGGTGCTCGGGGAGCTGTTTTTT
>TRBJ2-7|TRBD1|-|TRBV25-1
CASSERQGGDEQYF
TGTGCCAGCAGTGAGCGACAGGGGGGGGACGAGCAGTACTTC
>TRBJ1-1|TRBD1|-|TRBV6-5
CASSFRGQGLEAFF
TGTGCCAGCAGTTTCCGGGGACAGGGGCTTGAAGCTTTCTTT
>TRBJ1-5|-|-|TRBV4-1
CASSQVGINQPQHF
TGCGCCAGCAGCCAAGTCGGGATCAATCAGCCCCAGCATTTT
>TRBJ1-5|-|-|TRBV27
CASRAFPNQPQHF
TGTGCCAGCAGGGCCTTTCCCAATCAGCCCCAGCATTTT
>TRBJ1-5|TRBD1|-|TRBV5-4
CASSLYRGQPQHF
TGTGCCAGCAGCCTGTACAGGGGCCAGCCCCAGCATTTT
>TRBJ1-6|-|-|TRBV7-2
CASSLARTGQPLYSPLHF
TGTGCCAGCAGCTTAGCACGGACCGGACAGCCCTTATATTCACCCCTCCACTTT
>TRBJ2-7|TRBD2|-|TRBV5-1
CASSLAPGLELEQYF
TGCGCCAGCAGCTTGGCCCCGGGACTAGAGTTGGAGCAGTACTTC
>TRBJ1-6|TRBD1|-|TRBV10-3
CATGGQGNSPLHF
TGTGCCACGGGGGGACAGGGTAATTCACCCCTCCACTTT